This T cell receptor (beta chain) was sequenced in a study of molecular identifiers for immune sequencing clone quantification. This clonotype has ten or more counts. The antigen is not known. At one end the junction does not follow the germline gene, possibly because of a read error. Using its own MiXCR run on the PCR reads, TCRdb lists one record per CDR3 protein. The table has about 630,000 distinct CDR3 sequences, approximately 24% seen once; the top ten hold approximately 0.75%. The study, taken as a whole, reports: Barcode collisions between identical TCR molecules could shrink estimates of highly expanded clone sizes.

CDR1 is SGHRS and CDR2 is YFSETQ in the germline V gene. The CDR3 sequence is 11 residues long. The material sequenced was naive CD8+ T cells from blood, with Jurkat cell RNA spiked in. The subset is: FACS-sorted CD8+CD4-CCR7+CD45RA+ naive T cells. This clonotype was obtained from a human donor in good health. Some libraries in this study had Jurkat cell RNA spiked in. This chain links TRBV5-1 with TRBJ2-2; D is uncertain. The DNA of the CDR3 is TGTGCCAGCAGCTACACCGGGGAGCTGTTTTTT. Translation: CASSYTGELFF. The complete variable domain, with remaining parts taken from reference TRBV5-1 and TRBJ2-2, reads KAGVTQTPRYLIKTRGQQVTLSCSPISGHRSVSWYQQTPGQGLQFLFEYFSETQRNKGNFPGRFSGRQFSNSRSEMNVSTLELGDSALYLCASSYTGELFFGEGSRLTVL.